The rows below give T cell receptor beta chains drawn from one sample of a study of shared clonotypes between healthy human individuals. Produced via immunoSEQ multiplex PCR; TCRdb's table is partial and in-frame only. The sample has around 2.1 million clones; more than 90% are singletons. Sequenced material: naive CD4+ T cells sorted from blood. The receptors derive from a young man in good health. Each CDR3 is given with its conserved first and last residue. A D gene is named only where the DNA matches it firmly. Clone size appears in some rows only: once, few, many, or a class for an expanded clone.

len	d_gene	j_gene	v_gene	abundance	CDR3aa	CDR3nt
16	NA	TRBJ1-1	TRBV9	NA	CASSARGGSGNTEAFF	TGTGCCAGCAGCGCCCGCGGGGGGAGCGGGAACACTGAAGCTTTCTTT
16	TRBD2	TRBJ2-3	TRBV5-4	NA	CASSPGGAGKTDTQYF	TGTGCCAGCAGCCCCGGGGGAGCGGGGAAAACAGATACGCAGTATTTT
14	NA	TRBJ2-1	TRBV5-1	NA	CASSLGQDYNEQFF	TGCGCCAGCAGCTTGGGACAGGATTACAATGAGCAGTTCTTC
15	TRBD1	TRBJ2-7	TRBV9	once	CASSALGTGLYEQYF	TGTGCCAGCAGCGCCCTCGGGACAGGGCTGTACGAGCAGTACTTC
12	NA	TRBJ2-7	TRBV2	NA	CASSSGTSEQYF	TGTGCCAGCAGTTCCGGGACGTCAGAGCAGTACTTC
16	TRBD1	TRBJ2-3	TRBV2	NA	CASSWTGGMETDTQYF	TGTGCCAGCAGTTGGACAGGGGGCATGGAAACAGATACGCAGTATTTT
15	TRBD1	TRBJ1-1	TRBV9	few	CASSVLDRGNTEAFF	TGTGCCAGCAGCGTACTAGACAGGGGAAACACTGAAGCTTTCTTT
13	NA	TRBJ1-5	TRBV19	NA	CASSLRVDQPQHF	TGTGCCAGTAGTCTTAGGGTAGACCAGCCCCAGCATTTT
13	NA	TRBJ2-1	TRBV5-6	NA	CASRLTAGEPQFF	TGTGCCAGCAGATTGACGGCAGGGGAACCGCAGTTCTTC
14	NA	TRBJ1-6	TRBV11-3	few	CASSVSGDNSPLHF	TGTGCCAGCAGTGTCTCGGGCGATAATTCACCCCTCCACTTT
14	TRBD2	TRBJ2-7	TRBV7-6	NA	CASSRSGSSYEQYF	TGTGCCAGCAGCCGAAGCGGGAGCAGCTACGAGCAGTACTTC
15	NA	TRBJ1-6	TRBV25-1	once	CASSVGGRDNSPLHF	TGTGCCAGCAGTGTAGGGGGGCGAGATAATTCACCCCTCCACTTT
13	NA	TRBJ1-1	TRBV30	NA	CAWSEQANTEAFF	TGTGCCTGGAGTGAACAGGCGAACACTGAAGCTTTCTTT
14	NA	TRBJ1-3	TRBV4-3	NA	CASSQDARGNTIYF	TGCGCCAGCAGCCAAGACGCCAGAGGAAACACCATATATTTT
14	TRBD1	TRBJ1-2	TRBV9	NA	CASSPITGGDGYTF	TGTGCCAGCAGCCCCATCACAGGGGGCGATGGCTACACCTTC
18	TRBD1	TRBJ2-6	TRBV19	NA	CASSIGQGARSGANVLTF	TGTGCCAGTAGTATCGGACAGGGGGCCCGCTCTGGGGCCAACGTCCTGACTTTC
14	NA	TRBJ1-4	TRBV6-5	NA	CASSYSSSTEKLFF	TGTGCCAGCAGTTACTCATCTTCTACAGAAAAACTGTTTTTT
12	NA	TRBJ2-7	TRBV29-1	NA	CSVVVNSYEQYF	TGCAGCGTTGTTGTGAATTCCTACGAGCAGTACTTC
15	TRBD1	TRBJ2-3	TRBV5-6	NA	CASSGAGTGSDTQYF	TGTGCCAGCAGCGGGGCCGGGACAGGGTCAGATACGCAGTATTTT
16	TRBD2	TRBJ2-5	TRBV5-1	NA	CASSLALAGGQETQYF	TGCGCCAGCAGCTTGGCCCTAGCGGGAGGCCAAGAGACCCAGTACTTC
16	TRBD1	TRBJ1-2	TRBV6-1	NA	CASSALGTVVYYGYTF	TGTGCCAGCAGTGCCCTCGGGACAGTCGTCTACTATGGCTACACCTTC
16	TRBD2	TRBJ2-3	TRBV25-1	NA	CASTPTGTRRTDTQYF	TGTGCCAGCACCCCAACCGGGACTAGACGCACAGATACGCAGTATTTT
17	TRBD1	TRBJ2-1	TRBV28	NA	CASSRDRAPTSYNEQFF	TGTGCCAGCAGCCGGGACAGGGCACCTACTTCGTACAATGAGCAGTTCTTC
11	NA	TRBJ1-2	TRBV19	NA	CASSRQHGYTF	TGTGCCAGTAGTAGACAACACGGCTACACCTTC
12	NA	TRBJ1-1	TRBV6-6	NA	CASSRLSDPAFF	TGTGCCAGCAGCCGCTTGTCGGACCCGGCTTTCTTT
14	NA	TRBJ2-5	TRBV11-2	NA	CASSLDETGETQYF	TGTGCCAGCAGCTTAGACGAAACCGGGGAGACCCAGTACTTC
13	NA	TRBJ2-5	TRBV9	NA	CASSVGPQETQYF	TGTGCCAGCAGCGTAGGACCTCAAGAGACCCAGTACTTC
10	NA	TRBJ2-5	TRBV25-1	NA	CATPGETQYF	TGTGCCACTCCCGGGGAGACCCAGTACTTC
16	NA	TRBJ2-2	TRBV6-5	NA	CASSYSPGGGTGELFF	TGTGCCAGCAGTTACTCCCCTGGGGGTGGCACCGGGGAGCTGTTTTTT
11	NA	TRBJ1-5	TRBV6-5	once	CASSYDQPQHF	TGTGCCAGCAGTTACGATCAGCCCCAGCATTTT
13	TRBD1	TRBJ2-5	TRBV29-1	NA	CSPRKAGGETQYF	TGCAGCCCACGTAAAGCAGGGGGAGAGACCCAGTACTTC
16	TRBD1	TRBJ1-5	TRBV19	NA	CASSLTGQGGNQPQHF	TGTGCCAGTAGTCTGACGGGACAGGGAGGCAATCAGCCCCAGCATTTT
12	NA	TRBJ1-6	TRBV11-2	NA	CASSLVGPPLHF	TGTGCCAGCAGCTTAGTGGGGCCACCCCTCCACTTT
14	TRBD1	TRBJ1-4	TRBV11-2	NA	CASSMGQGNEKLFF	TGTGCCAGCAGCATGGGACAGGGGAATGAAAAACTGTTTTTT
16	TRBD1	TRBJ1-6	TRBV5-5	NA	CASSPAGDRGSSPLHF	TGTGCCAGCAGCCCCGCCGGGGACAGGGGGAGCTCACCCCTCCACTTT
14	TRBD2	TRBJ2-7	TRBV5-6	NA	CASSPTGGGYEQYF	TGTGCCAGCAGCCCTACGGGAGGGGGCTACGAGCAGTACTTC
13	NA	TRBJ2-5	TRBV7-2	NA	CASSSTGASTQYF	TGTGCCAGCAGCTCGACAGGAGCCTCGACCCAGTACTTC
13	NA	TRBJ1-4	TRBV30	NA	CAWSDTFNEKLFF	TGTGCCTGGAGTGACACCTTTAATGAAAAACTGTTTTTT
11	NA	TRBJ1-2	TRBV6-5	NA	CASWANYGYTF	TGTGCCAGCTGGGCCAACTATGGCTACACCTTC
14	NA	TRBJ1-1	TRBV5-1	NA	CASSLGRVGTEAFF	TGCGCCAGCAGCTTGGGACGGGTGGGCACTGAAGCTTTCTTT
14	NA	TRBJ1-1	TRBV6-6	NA	CASKPTQGYTEAFF	TGTGCCAGCAAACCGACACAGGGATACACTGAAGCTTTCTTT
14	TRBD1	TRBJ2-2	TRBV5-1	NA	CASSSDRDTGELFF	TGCGCCAGCAGCTCGGACAGGGATACCGGGGAGCTGTTTTTT
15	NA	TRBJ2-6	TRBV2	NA	CASSVMGLGANVLTF	TGTGCCAGCAGTGTTATGGGTCTTGGGGCCAACGTCCTGACTTTC
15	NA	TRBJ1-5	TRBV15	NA	CATSPSGVGNQPQHF	TGTGCCACCAGCCCCTCAGGGGTTGGGAATCAGCCCCAGCATTTT
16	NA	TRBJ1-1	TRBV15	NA	CATSRPPQGHYTEAFF	TGTGCCACCAGCAGACCCCCCCAGGGACACTACACTGAAGCTTTCTTT